A single sample is the source of the 16 T cell receptor beta chains below, sequenced in a study of CD8+ T cells in alopecia areata. The treatment: oral pan-JAK inhibitor, 5-10 mg twice daily. RNA was isolated and reverse transcribed to cDNA, the sequencing template. Generated by immunoSEQ multiplex PCR, the TCRdb table keeps only in-frame clones and is missing some. The sample contains over 95,000 clones, roughly three fifths of which appear only once. Sample: CD4+ T cells sorted from blood, taken at week 24, from a patient treated with tofacitinib. The receptors were sampled from a human donor with alopecia areata.

The chain links TRBV18 to TRBJ2-7; D gene ambiguous. The CDR3 has 14 residues. Germline lookup yields CDR1 KGHSH and CDR2 LQKENI. V was trimmed by 6 bases and J by 3 bases, leaving 15 bases between them. The CDR3 here is CASSAAVDGYEQYF. DNA for the CDR3: TGTGCCAGCTCCGCGGCAGTAGATGGCTACGAGCAGTACTTC.

This clone appeared a few times. This CDR3 is also generated by other DNA sequences in the sample. The chain links TRBV2 to TRBJ2-5; TRBD2 might be the D (5 bases). The CDR3 is made up of 12 amino acids. Trimming shortened V by 6 bases and J by 3 bases, and 8 bases separated the two germline ends. The germline CDR1 and CDR2 sequences are SNHLY and FYNNEI. This CDR3 is CASSEGEETQYF. The CDR3 region has the DNA TGTGCCAGCAGCGAGGGAGAAGAGACCCAGTACTTC.

In this sample, this clone turned up a few times. The chain couples TRBV7-9 to TRBJ2-5, with D possibly matching TRBD1 (5 bases). The germline V gene encodes CDR1 SEHNR and CDR2 FQNEAQ (reference sequence). Between the trimmed V and J ends, which lost 7 bases and 5 bases, there was a span of 17 bases. The CDR3 runs 14 residues. CDR3 loop: CASKSGRAPETQYF. CDR3 bases: TGTGCCAGCAAGAGTGGCAGGGCCCCCGAGACCCAGTACTTC.

The chain joins TRBV29-1 to TRBJ2-7, with 7 nucleotides matching TRBD1. The J segment lost 2 bases and the V segment lost 8 bases, leaving 6 bases of the junction unmatched. The CDR3 consists of 12 residues. Germline loops: CDR1 SQVTM, CDR2 ANQGSEA. The CDR3 protein is CSTMTGPYEQYF. The CDR3 coding sequence is TGCAGCACTATGACAGGGCCCTACGAGCAGTACTTC.

The chain combines TRBV27 with TRBJ1-1, with 10 bases identical to TRBD1. The CDR3 is 15 residues long. J lost 5 bases, V lost 5 bases, and 8 bases had no gene match. Germline-derived CDR1 and CDR2 are MNHEY and SMNVEV (reference sequence). The CDR3 bases are TGTGCCAGCAGTCCGGGACAGGGGCGCGGAACTGAAGCTTTCTTT. Translated: CASSPGQGRGTEAFF.

The rearrangement uses TRBV30 and TRBJ2-3, with 8 bases fitting TRBD1. This CDR3 is 15 amino acids long. Trimming cost V 0 bases and J 3 bases; bases outside gene matches: 5. Germline lookup yields CDR1 GTSNPN and CDR2 SVGIG (reference sequence). CDR3 coding DNA: TGTGCCTGGAGTGTACAGGGGGTCGGGACAGATACGCAGTATTTT. Its protein is CAWSVQGVGTDTQYF. Filled out from reference TRBV30 and TRBJ2-3, the complete variable domain reads SQTIHQWPATLVQPVGSPLSLECTVEGTSNPNLYWYRQAAGRGLQLLFYSVGIGQISSEVPQNLSASRPQDRQFILSSKKLLLSDSGFYLCAWSVQGVGTDTQYFGPGTRLTVL.

This clone has more than one count but fewer than ten. The rearrangement uses TRBV18 and TRBJ2-3; TRBD2 agrees at 9 bases. The CDR3 runs 16 residues. Germline V CDR1 and CDR2: KGHSH, LQKENI. With V trimmed by 4 bases and J by 6 bases, 11 bases remained unmatched. The CDR3 DNA reads TGTGCCAGCTCACGCAACTTAGCGGGAGATGGTGATACGCAGTATTTT. Translation gives CASSRNLAGDGDTQYF.

This clone has a handful of counts. The chain recombines TRBV30 with TRBJ2-7, with a possible D match to TRBD2 (6 bases). V was clipped by 2 bases and J by 2 bases, with 7 bases between them. The CDR3 runs to 12 residues. Germline assignment: CDR1 GTSNPN and CDR2 SVGIG (reference sequence). CDR3 in amino acids: CAWSTGAYEQYF. The DNA for the CDR3 is TGTGCCTGGAGTACGGGAGCCTACGAGCAGTACTTC.

This chain uses TRBV25-1 with TRBJ2-2; 7 nucleotides align to TRBD2. The CDR3 is 16 amino acids. V shed 3 bases and J 3 bases; nucleotides not matched to a gene: 7. CDR1 is MGHDK, CDR2 SYGVNS, per germline. CDR3 amino acids: CASSDQAGSDTGELFF. The CDR3 nucleotides are TGTGCCAGCAGTGATCAAGCGGGGTCGGACACCGGGGAGCTGTTTTTT.

The chain has TRBV6-6 and TRBJ1-5; no clear D gene. Germline values: CDR1 MNHNY, CDR2 SVGAGI (reference sequence). V lost 6 bases, J lost 5 bases, and 11 bases lay in between. CDR3 length: 13 residues. Here the CDR3 DNA reads TGTGCCAGCAGCTCTACTACCCATCAGCCCCAGCATTTT. Amino acid sequence: CASSSTTHQPQHF.

The J gene is TRBJ2-5, the V gene TRBV5-1, with D possibly being TRBD1 (5 bases). This CDR3 contains 15 residues. CDR1 and CDR2 from the germline V gene are SGHRS and YFSETQ. With 0 bases removed from V and 4 bases from J, the gap between germline ends came to 13 bases. CDR3 nucleotide sequence: TGCGCCAGCAGCTTGGACCGTCCAGGGCTAGAGACCCAGTACTTC. Translating it yields CASSLDRPGLETQYF. The full variable domain, its missing parts supplied by reference TRBV5-1 and TRBJ2-5, is KAGVTQTPRYLIKTRGQQVTLSCSPISGHRSVSWYQQTPGQGLQFLFEYFSETQRNKGNFPGRFSGRQFSNSRSEMNVSTLELGDSALYLCASSLDRPGLETQYFGPGTRLLVL.

V gene TRBV29-1 combines with J gene TRBJ2-1; weak D call: TRBD1 (7 bases). The CDR3 loop spans 14 amino acids. V lost 3 bases to trimming and J lost 8 bases, with 17 bases between them. Germline values: CDR1 SQVTM, CDR2 ANQGSEA. The chain's CDR3 is CSVDQGGIDDEQFF. CDR3 bases: TGCAGCGTTGATCAGGGGGGAATCGACGATGAGCAGTTCTTC.

V usage is TRBV18 and J usage is TRBJ2-5, with TRBD2 matching 8 bases. This CDR3 spans 16 amino acids. Trimming cost V 1 base and J 4 bases; bases outside gene matches: 8. Germline CDR1 and CDR2: KGHSH and LQKENI. CDR3 loop: CASSPLSGGAGETQYF. In DNA, the CDR3 is TGTGCCAGCTCACCACTAAGCGGGGGCGCGGGAGAGACCCAGTACTTC.

A word on this clone: Germline is not matched at one junction end, which may reflect a read error. The genes are TRBV7-7 and TRBJ2-7, with D perhaps given as TRBD1 or TRBD2 (5 bases each). The CDR3 loop spans 13 amino acids. The germline V gene has CDR1 SSHAT and CDR2 FNYEAQ (reference sequence). Here the CDR3 DNA reads TGTGCTAGCAGCTTAGGGACCGCGGGTGAGCAGTACTTC. As protein: CASSLGTAGEQYF.

This clone was found a few times. This rearrangement joins TRBV5-4 to TRBJ2-3; 7 nucleotides match TRBD1. The CDR3 has 16 amino acids. The J segment lost 4 bases and the V segment lost 3 bases, leaving 11 bases of the junction unmatched. Germline CDR1 is SGHNT and CDR2 is YYREEE (reference sequence). The CDR3 DNA reads TGTGCCAGCAGCTCCCCAACGACAGGGACAGCAGATACGCAGTATTTT. It is translated as CASSSPTTGTADTQYF.

This chain uses TRBV9 with TRBJ2-7; TRBD2 aligns across 8 bases. V shed 3 bases and J 4 bases; nucleotides not matched to a gene: 0. The CDR3 is 12 residues long. Germline CDR1 is SGDLS and CDR2 is YYNGEE. CDR3 amino acids: CASSAGGYEQYF. CDR3 coding DNA: TGTGCCAGCAGCGCGGGGGGGTACGAGCAGTACTTC.